This is a list of T cell receptor beta chains from one sample in a study of T-cell memory formation after mild COVID-19. Each CDR3 protein gets one entry after TCRdb re-called the 5' RACE reads with MiXCR. The sample contains 150,000 to 200,000 distinct CDR3 sequences, roughly 11% of which appear only once. Sample: PBMCs or a T cell subset sorted from them (not recorded which). The origin of the receptors is a man aged 18 to 29 who had mild COVID-19 (a few samples of this study predate the infection). Cell type and time point are not known. Both conserved end residues are part of each CDR3. Fields, in order: V gene, J gene, clone size, D gene, CDR3 protein. The D gene is left open where the match is weak. Some rows mark clone size as missing; the rest say once, few, many or name a class of expanded clone.

v_call: TRBV20-1; j_call: TRBJ2-3; clone_size: .; d_call: TRBD2; cdr3_aa: CSATHRTSGGYTDTQYF
v_call: TRBV5-1; j_call: TRBJ1-1; clone_size: few; d_call: .; cdr3_aa: CASGARADTEAFF
v_call: TRBV7-2; j_call: TRBJ2-3; clone_size: .; d_call: TRBD2; cdr3_aa: CASSFGTSADTQYF
v_call: TRBV5-1; j_call: TRBJ1-2; clone_size: .; d_call: .; cdr3_aa: CASSSDPDSGYGYTF
v_call: TRBV5-5; j_call: TRBJ2-2; clone_size: few; d_call: .; cdr3_aa: CASSLGPGPGELFF
v_call: TRBV10-3; j_call: TRBJ1-5; clone_size: many; d_call: TRBD1; cdr3_aa: CATPTRGRKNDNQPQHF
v_call: TRBV6-6; j_call: TRBJ1-2; clone_size: few; d_call: .; cdr3_aa: CASSSVGAGGYTF
v_call: TRBV19; j_call: TRBJ2-1; clone_size: .; d_call: .; cdr3_aa: CASSIAPDSLDGEQFF
v_call: TRBV5-1; j_call: TRBJ2-5; clone_size: few; d_call: .; cdr3_aa: CASSLPGSETQYF
v_call: TRBV10-3; j_call: TRBJ1-2; clone_size: few; d_call: .; cdr3_aa: CAISEGNYGYTF
v_call: TRBV10-3; j_call: TRBJ2-2; clone_size: few; d_call: .; cdr3_aa: CAIRAAGNTGELFF
v_call: TRBV7-9; j_call: TRBJ1-1; clone_size: few; d_call: .; cdr3_aa: CASSLAANTEAFF
v_call: TRBV18; j_call: TRBJ1-2; clone_size: .; d_call: .; cdr3_aa: CASSQQGLQATGYTF
v_call: TRBV5-1; j_call: TRBJ2-7; clone_size: many; d_call: TRBD2; cdr3_aa: CASSLAGGSYEQYF
v_call: TRBV24-1; j_call: TRBJ1-2; clone_size: .; d_call: .; cdr3_aa: CATSDSYGAYGYTF
v_call: TRBV14; j_call: TRBJ1-2; clone_size: many; d_call: TRBD1; cdr3_aa: CASSDRGSYGYTF
v_call: TRBV12-3/TRBV12-4; j_call: TRBJ1-2; clone_size: .; d_call: .; cdr3_aa: CASSVDGDYGYTF
v_call: TRBV5-1; j_call: TRBJ1-3; clone_size: few; d_call: .; cdr3_aa: CASSRGGTDGNTIYF
v_call: TRBV4-2; j_call: TRBJ1-5; clone_size: few; d_call: .; cdr3_aa: CASSQDSKPQHF
v_call: TRBV20-1; j_call: TRBJ2-1; clone_size: .; d_call: TRBD2; cdr3_aa: CSVRVSGYNEQFF
v_call: TRBV5-6; j_call: TRBJ1-1; clone_size: many; d_call: .; cdr3_aa: CASSFSEGTEAFF
v_call: TRBV18; j_call: TRBJ2-3; clone_size: .; d_call: .; cdr3_aa: CASSPGEDTQYF
v_call: TRBV28; j_call: TRBJ2-3; clone_size: few; d_call: .; cdr3_aa: CASSSAGAGARTDTQYF
v_call: TRBV29-1; j_call: TRBJ2-2; clone_size: many; d_call: TRBD1; cdr3_aa: CSAGTGGGSGELFF
v_call: TRBV7-2; j_call: TRBJ2-3; clone_size: .; d_call: .; cdr3_aa: CASSSQGPDTQYF
v_call: TRBV6-5; j_call: TRBJ2-3; clone_size: .; d_call: .; cdr3_aa: CASSSIYPTSTDTQYF
v_call: TRBV7-6; j_call: TRBJ2-7; clone_size: few; d_call: .; cdr3_aa: CASSPPHGVGRSYEQYF